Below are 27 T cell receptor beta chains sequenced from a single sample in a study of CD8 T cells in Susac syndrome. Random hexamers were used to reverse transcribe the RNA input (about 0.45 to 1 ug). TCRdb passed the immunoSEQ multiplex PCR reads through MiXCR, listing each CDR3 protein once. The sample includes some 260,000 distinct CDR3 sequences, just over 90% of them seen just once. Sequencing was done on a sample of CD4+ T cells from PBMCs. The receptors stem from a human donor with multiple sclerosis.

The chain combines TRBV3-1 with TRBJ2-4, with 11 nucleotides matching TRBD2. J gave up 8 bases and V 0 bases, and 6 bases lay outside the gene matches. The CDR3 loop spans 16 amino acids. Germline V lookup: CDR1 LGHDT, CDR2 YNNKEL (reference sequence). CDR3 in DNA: TGTGCCAGCAGCCAAGACCTAGCGGGAGGTCTCGACATTCAGTACTTC. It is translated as CASSQDLAGGLDIQYF.

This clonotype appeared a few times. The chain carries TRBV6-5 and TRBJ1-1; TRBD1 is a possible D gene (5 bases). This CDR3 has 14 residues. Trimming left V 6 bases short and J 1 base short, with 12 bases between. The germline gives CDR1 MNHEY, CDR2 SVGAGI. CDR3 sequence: CASSQPGGNTEAFF. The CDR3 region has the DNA TGTGCCAGCAGCCAACCCGGGGGGAACACTGAAGCTTTCTTT.

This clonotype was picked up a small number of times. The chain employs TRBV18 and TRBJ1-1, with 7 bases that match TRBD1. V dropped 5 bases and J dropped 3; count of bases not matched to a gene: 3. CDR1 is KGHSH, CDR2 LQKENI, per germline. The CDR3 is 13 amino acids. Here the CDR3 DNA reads TGTGCCAGCTCATCCACAGGGGACACTGAAGCTTTCTTT. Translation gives CASSSTGDTEAFF.

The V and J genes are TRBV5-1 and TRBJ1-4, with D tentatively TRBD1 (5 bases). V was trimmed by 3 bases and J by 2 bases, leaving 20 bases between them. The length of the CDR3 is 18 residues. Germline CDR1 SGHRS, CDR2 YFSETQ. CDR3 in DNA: TGCGCCAGCAGCTCGTACCCAATCGCAGGGAAGACTAATGAAAAACTGTTTTTT. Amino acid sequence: CASSSYPIAGKTNEKLFF.

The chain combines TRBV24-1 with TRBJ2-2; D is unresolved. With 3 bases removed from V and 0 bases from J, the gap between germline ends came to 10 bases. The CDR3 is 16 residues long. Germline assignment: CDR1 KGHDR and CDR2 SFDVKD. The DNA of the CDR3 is TGTGCCACCAGTGATCAGTGGACGGCGAACACCGGGGAGCTGTTTTTT. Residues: CATSDQWTANTGELFF.

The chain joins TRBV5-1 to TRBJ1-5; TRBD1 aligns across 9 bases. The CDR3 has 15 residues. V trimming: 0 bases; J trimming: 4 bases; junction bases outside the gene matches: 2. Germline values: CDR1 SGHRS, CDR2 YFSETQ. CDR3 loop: CASSLGTGANQPQHF. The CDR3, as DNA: TGCGCCAGCAGCTTGGGGACAGGGGCGAATCAGCCCCAGCATTTT.

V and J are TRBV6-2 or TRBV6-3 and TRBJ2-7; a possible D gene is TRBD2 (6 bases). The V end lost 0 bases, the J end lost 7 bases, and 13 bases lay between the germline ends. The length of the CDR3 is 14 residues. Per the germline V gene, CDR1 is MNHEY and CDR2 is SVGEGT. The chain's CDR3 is CASSYSGRSEEQYF. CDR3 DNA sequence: TGTGCCAGCAGTTACTCAGGGAGGTCGGAAGAGCAGTACTTC.

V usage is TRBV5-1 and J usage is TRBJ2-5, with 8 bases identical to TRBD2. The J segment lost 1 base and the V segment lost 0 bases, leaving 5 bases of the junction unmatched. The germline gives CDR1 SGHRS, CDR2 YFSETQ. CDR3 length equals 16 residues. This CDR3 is CASSLELTSAQETQYF. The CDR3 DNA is TGCGCCAGCAGCTTGGAACTGACTAGCGCCCAAGAGACCCAGTACTTC.

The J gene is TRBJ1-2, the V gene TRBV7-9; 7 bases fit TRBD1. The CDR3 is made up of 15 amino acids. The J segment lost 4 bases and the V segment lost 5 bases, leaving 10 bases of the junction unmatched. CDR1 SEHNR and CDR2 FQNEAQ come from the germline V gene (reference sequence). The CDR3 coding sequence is TGTGCCAGCAGCGAGGGACAGACTACACTCTATGGCTACACCTTC. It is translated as CASSEGQTTLYGYTF.

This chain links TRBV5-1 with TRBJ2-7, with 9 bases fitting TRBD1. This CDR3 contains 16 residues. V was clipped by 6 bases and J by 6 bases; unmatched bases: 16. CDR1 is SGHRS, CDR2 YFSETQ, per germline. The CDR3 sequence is CASTLHRGQGAGEQYF. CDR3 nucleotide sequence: TGCGCCAGCACCCTACACCGGGGACAGGGTGCAGGCGAGCAGTACTTC. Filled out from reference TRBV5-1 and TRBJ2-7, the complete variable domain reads KAGVTQTPRYLIKTRGQQVTLSCSPISGHRSVSWYQQTPGQGLQFLFEYFSETQRNKGNFPGRFSGRQFSNSRSEMNVSTLELGDSALYLCASTLHRGQGAGEQYFGPGTRLTVT.

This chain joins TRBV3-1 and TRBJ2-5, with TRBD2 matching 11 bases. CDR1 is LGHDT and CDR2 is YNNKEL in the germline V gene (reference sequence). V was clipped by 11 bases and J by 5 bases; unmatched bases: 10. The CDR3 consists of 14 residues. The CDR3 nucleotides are TGTGCCGCCTCTACTAGCGGGGGCGGGGAGACCCAGTACTTC. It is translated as CAASTSGGGETQYF.

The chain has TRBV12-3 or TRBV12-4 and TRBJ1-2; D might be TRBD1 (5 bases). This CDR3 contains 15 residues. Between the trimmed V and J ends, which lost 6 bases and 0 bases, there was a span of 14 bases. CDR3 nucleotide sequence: TGTGCCAGCAGCTACAGGAGATGGGCTAACTATGGCTACACCTTC. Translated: CASSYRRWANYGYTF.

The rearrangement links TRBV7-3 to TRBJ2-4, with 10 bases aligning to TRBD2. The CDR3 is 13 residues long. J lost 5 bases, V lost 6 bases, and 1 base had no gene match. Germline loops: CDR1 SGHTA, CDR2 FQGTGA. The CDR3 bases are TGTGCCAGCAGAGCGGGAGGGGAAAACATTCAGTACTTC. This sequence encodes CASRAGGENIQYF.

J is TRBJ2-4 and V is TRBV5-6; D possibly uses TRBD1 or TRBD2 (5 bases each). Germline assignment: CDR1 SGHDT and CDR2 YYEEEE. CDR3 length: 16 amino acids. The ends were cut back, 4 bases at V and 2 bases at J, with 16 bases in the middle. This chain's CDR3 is CASSPSGQFPKNIQYF. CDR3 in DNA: TGTGCCAGCAGCCCCTCGGGGCAGTTCCCCAAAAACATTCAGTACTTC.

DNA of the CDR3: TGCAGCGTCGGGACTAGCGGGAGGATTGGTAGCAATGAGCAGTTCTTC. Translated: CSVGTSGRIGSNEQFF. This chain links TRBV29-1 with TRBJ2-1, with TRBD2 identical over 15 bases. The CDR3 runs to 16 residues. Per the germline V gene, CDR1 is SQVTM and CDR2 is ANQGSEA. V shed 6 bases, J shed 6 bases, and the junction held 9 bases outside the gene matches.

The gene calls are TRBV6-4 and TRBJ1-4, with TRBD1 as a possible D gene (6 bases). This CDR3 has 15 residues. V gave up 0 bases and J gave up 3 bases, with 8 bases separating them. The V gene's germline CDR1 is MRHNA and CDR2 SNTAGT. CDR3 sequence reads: CASSDSGGPNEKLFF. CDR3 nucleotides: TGTGCCAGCAGTGACTCCGGGGGCCCTAATGAAAAACTGTTTTTT.

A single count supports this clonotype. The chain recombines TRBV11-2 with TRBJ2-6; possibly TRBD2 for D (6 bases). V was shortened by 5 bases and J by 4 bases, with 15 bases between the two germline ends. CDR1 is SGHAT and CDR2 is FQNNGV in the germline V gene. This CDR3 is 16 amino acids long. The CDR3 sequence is CASSPGVATGANVLTF. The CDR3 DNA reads TGTGCCAGCAGCCCGGGGGTGGCCACGGGGGCCAACGTCCTGACTTTC.

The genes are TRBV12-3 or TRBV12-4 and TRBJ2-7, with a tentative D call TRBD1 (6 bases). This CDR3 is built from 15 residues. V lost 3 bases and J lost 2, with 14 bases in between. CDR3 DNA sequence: TGTGCCAGCAGTTTTAGGGGGATGATGACCTACGAGCAGTACTTC. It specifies CASSFRGMMTYEQYF.

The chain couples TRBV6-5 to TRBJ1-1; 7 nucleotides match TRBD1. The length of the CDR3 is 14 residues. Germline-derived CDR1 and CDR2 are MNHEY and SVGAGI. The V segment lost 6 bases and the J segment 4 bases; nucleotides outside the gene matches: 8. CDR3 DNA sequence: TGTGCCAGCAGACCCACAGGGGTATCCACTGAAGCTTTCTTT. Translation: CASRPTGVSTEAFF.

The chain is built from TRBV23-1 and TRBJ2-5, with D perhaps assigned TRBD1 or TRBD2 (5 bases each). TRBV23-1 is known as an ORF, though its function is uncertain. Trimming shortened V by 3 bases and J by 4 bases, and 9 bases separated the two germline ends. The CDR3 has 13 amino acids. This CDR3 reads CASSQGVRETQYF. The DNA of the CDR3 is TGCGCCAGCAGTCAGGGGGTACGAGAGACCCAGTACTTC.

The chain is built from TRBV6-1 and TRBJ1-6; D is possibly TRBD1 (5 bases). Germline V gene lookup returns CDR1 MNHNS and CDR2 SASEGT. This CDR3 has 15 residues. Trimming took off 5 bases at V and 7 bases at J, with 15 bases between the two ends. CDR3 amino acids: CASSLQDYRNSPLHF. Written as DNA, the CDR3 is TGTGCCAGCAGTTTACAGGACTATCGGAATTCACCCCTCCACTTT.

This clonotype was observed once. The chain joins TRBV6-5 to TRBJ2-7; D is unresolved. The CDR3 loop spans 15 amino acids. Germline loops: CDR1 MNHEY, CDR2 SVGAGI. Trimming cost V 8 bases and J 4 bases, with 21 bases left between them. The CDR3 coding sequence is TGTGCCAGCGGATACAGTGAGACTCCCCATTACGAGCAGTACGTC. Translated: CASGYSETPHYEQYV.

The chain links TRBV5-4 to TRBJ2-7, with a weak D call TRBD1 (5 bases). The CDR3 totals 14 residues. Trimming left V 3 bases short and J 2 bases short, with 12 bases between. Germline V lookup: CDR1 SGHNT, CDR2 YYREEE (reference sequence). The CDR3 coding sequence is TGTGCCAGCAGCTCCGTACAGGATACCTACGAGCAGTACTTC. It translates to CASSSVQDTYEQYF.

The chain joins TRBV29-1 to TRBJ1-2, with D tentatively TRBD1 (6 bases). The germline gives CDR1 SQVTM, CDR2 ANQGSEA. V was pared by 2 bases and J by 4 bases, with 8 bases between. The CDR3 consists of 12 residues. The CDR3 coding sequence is TGCAGCGTTGAACAGGGGCGCTATGGCTACACCTTC. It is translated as CSVEQGRYGYTF.

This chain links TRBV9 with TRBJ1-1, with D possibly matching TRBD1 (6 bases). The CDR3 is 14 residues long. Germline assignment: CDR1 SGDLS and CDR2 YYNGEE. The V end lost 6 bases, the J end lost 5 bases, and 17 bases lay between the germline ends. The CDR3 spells CASTRDIGETEAFF. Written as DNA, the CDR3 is TGTGCCAGCACCCGGGACATTGGGGAAACTGAAGCTTTCTTT. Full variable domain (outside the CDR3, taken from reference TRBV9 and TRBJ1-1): DSGVTQTPKHLITATGQRVTLRCSPRSGDLSVYWYQQSLDQGLQFLIQYYNGEERAKGNILERFSAQQFPDLHSELNLSSLELGDSALYFCASTRDIGETEAFFGQGTRLTVV.

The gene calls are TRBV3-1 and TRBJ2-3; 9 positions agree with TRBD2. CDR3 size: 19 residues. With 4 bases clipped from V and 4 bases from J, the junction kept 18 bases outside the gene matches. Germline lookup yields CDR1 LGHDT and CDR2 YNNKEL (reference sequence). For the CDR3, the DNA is TGTGCCAGCAGCCGCCCCCTAGGTACGGCGGGGGGGCCGGCAGATACGCAGTATTTT. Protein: CASSRPLGTAGGPADTQYF.

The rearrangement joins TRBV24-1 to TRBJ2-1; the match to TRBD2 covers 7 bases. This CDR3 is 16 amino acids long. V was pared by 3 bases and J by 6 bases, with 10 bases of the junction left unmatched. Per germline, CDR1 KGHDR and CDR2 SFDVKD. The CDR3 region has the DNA TGTGCCACCAGTGATCCCCGAGGTGCTAGCGGCAATGAGCAGTTCTTC. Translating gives CATSDPRGASGNEQFF.